The TCR beta chain under discussion was sequenced for a study of identical twins. Study observations and caveats: Invariant MAIT and iNKT cells may have partly biased zero-insertion analyses. Compared with models, monozygotic twins showed more out-of-frame TCR alpha sharing.

TCRdb itself ran the 5' RACE reads through MiXCR, one entry per CDR3 protein. The repertoire has fewer than 900,000 distinct CDR3 sequences, over 20% of them found once; the top ten carry roughly 4%. To note about this clonotype: Its antigen is as yet unknown.

The length of the CDR3 is 17 residues. V lost 3 bases and J 2 bases, leaving 14 bases between the germline ends. The germline CDR1 and CDR2 sequences are MNHNS and SASEGT. These same data were also listed under a study on T cells expressing NK-cell markers. From that study: Sorted CD3+CD56-NKG2C+, CD3+CD56+NKG2C- and CD3+CD56+NKG2C+ T cells were the source of the TCR beta repertoires.

The source is a woman younger than 30 in good health. The rearrangement uses TRBV6-1 and TRBJ2-6, with D possibly being TRBD1 (6 bases). Sequenced sample: PBMCs. The CDR3 nucleotides are TGTGCCAGCAGTGACGTGGCCTCAGGGGCTGGGGCCAACGTCCTGACTTTC. Encoded protein: CASSDVASGAGANVLTF.